The entry below describes one T cell receptor beta chain. Its matching antigen is unknown. These data belong to a study of cytomegalovirus exposure and HLA in healthy donors. The CDR3 spans 13 residues. Germline V gene sequence: CDR1 SGHNT, CDR2 YYREEE (reference sequence). V was trimmed by 4 bases and J by 8 bases, leaving 15 bases between them. The PCR ran on 60 Vbeta and 13 Jbeta primers. The protocol was immunoSEQ multiplex PCR, while the TCRdb copy is restricted to in-frame clones and leaves out a portion. The data contain fewer than 250,000 clones, over 65% of them singletons. Regarding the study as a whole: The study designated about 180 TCR beta chains cytomegalovirus-associated.

This TCR came from a young man in good health and CMV-seronegative. The chain is built from TRBV5-4 and TRBJ1-1; D gene ambiguous. The sequenced sample consisted of PBMCs. CDR3 in amino acids: CASSPSRSGEAFF. The CDR3 DNA is TGTGCCAGCAGCCCCAGCCGGAGCGGGGAAGCTTTCTTT. The full variable domain, in which reference TRBV5-4 and TRBJ1-1 provide the parts outside the CDR3, is ETGVTQSPTHLIKTRGQQVTLRCSSQSGHNTVSWYQQALGQGPQFIFQYYREEENGRGNFPPRFSGLQFPNYSSELNVNALELDDSALYLCASSPSRSGEAFFGQGTRLTVV.